A single sample gave rise to the 24 T cell receptor beta chains below, sequenced in a study of identical twins. TCRdb re-called the 5' RACE reads with MiXCR, one entry per CDR3 protein. The sample holds hundreds of thousands of distinct CDR3 sequences, 7.5% seen once. These data are also associated with another study on yellow fever vaccine responses in identical twins.

The sample comprised CD8+ T cells sorted from blood. The source is a woman aged 18-30 years in good health.

The chain joins TRBV27 to TRBJ2-7; 9 bases match TRBD2. This CDR3 spans 15 amino acids. Trimming cost V 2 bases and J 1 base; bases outside gene matches: 3. Per the germline V gene, CDR1 is MNHEY and CDR2 is SMNVEV (reference sequence). CDR3 sequence reads: CASSLATSGSYEQYF. The CDR3, as DNA: TGTGCCAGCAGTTTAGCGACTAGCGGATCCTACGAGCAGTACTTC.

This clonotype occurred many times. This chain joins TRBV6-4 and TRBJ2-1, with 10 nucleotides matching TRBD2. Germline V gene lookup returns CDR1 MRHNA and CDR2 SNTAGT. V was clipped by 8 bases and J by 5 bases; unmatched bases: 9. CDR3 length: 15 residues. This CDR3 reads CASSFSGGAHNEQFF. CDR3 sequence (DNA): TGTGCCAGCTCTTTCAGCGGGGGGGCCCACAATGAGCAGTTCTTC.

Only a few counts were recorded for this clonotype. The CDR3 sequence is CASSSSGDNTEAFF. The CDR3 region has the DNA TGTGCCAGCAGCTCCTCCGGAGACAACACTGAAGCTTTCTTT. V and J are TRBV7-6 and TRBJ1-1, with unresolved D. The CDR3 totals 14 residues. Germline lookup yields CDR1 SGHVS and CDR2 FNYEAQ. V dropped 4 bases and J dropped 2 bases, with 11 bases sitting between them.

In this sample, this clonotype turned up a few times. V usage is TRBV4-2 and J usage is TRBJ2-1; 7 bases map to TRBD2. The CDR3 length is 15 residues. The V segment lost 3 bases and the J segment 12 bases; nucleotides outside the gene matches: 14. The germline CDR1 and CDR2 sequences are LGHNA and YNFKEQ. The CDR3 protein is CASSHEAGVVLLQFF. CDR3 nucleotide sequence: TGTGCCAGCAGCCATGAGGCGGGGGTGGTTCTTTTGCAGTTCTTC.

The genes are TRBV7-9 and TRBJ1-4; TRBD1 is a possible D gene (5 bases). This CDR3 has 14 residues. The ends were cut back, 5 bases at V and 7 bases at J, with 14 bases in the middle. Germline V lookup: CDR1 SEHNR, CDR2 FQNEAQ (reference sequence). The CDR3 sequence is CASSPDGGAEKLFF. The CDR3 DNA reads TGTGCCAGCAGCCCAGACGGGGGAGCTGAAAAACTGTTTTTT.

This clonotype was found a few times. The chain has TRBV12-3 or TRBV12-4 and TRBJ2-1; D possibly corresponds to TRBD2 (5 bases). Trimming shortened V by 6 bases and J by 8 bases, and 11 bases separated the two germline ends. CDR3 length: 12 residues. As DNA, the CDR3 is TGTGCCAGCAGAGGCGGGCGGTATGAGCAGTTCTTC. This gives the protein CASRGGRYEQFF.

This clonotype appeared a few times. The chain combines TRBV6-4 with TRBJ2-3; D not certain. V was clipped by 5 bases and J by 0 bases, with 9 bases between them. The CDR3 consists of 14 residues. In germline, CDR1 is MRHNA, CDR2 SNTAGT. The CDR3 sequence: CASSRVASTDTQYF. CDR3 nucleotides: TGTGCCAGCAGTCGGGTAGCCAGCACAGATACGCAGTATTTT.

This clonotype was recorded at least ten times. The chain uses TRBV12-3 or TRBV12-4 and TRBJ1-1, with 7 positions matching TRBD1. V dropped 5 bases and J dropped 1; count of bases not matched to a gene: 4. This CDR3 has 14 amino acids. CDR3 in DNA: TGTGCCAGCAGTCCTAGACAGGGGAACACTGAAGCTTTCTTT. Amino acid sequence: CASSPRQGNTEAFF.

There are a few counts of this clonotype. The rearrangement links TRBV7-8 to TRBJ2-2, with a weak D call TRBD1 (5 bases). Germline lookup yields CDR1 SGHVS and CDR2 FQNEAQ. This CDR3 is 16 amino acids long. Trimming removed 2 bases from V and 7 bases from J, with 17 bases in between. The CDR3 loop reads CASSLFVWERGGELFF. The CDR3 DNA reads as TGTGCCAGCAGCTTATTTGTCTGGGAAAGGGGCGGGGAGCTGTTTTTT. The variable domain in full, with the rest retrieved from reference TRBV7-8 and TRBJ2-2, is GAGVSQSPRYKVAKRGQDVALRCDPISGHVSLFWYQQALGQGPEFLTYFQNEAQLDKSGLPSDRFFAERPEGSVSTLKIQRTQQEDSAVYLCASSLFVWERGGELFFGEGSRLTVL.

This clonotype was seen a handful of times. This chain connects TRBV6-1 to TRBJ2-5, with D unclear. In germline, CDR1 is MNHNS, CDR2 SASEGT. The CDR3 has 14 amino acids. Trimming cost V 2 bases and J 5 bases, with 12 bases left between them. CDR3 protein: CASSEYRLGETQYF. The CDR3 DNA reads TGTGCCAGCAGTGAATATCGGTTAGGGGAGACCCAGTACTTC.

The CDR3 spells CASSQERGRGTGELFF. CDR3 nucleotide sequence: TGTGCCAGCAGCCAAGAGAGGGGGAGAGGGACCGGGGAGCTGTTTTTT. The J gene is TRBJ2-2, the V gene TRBV14; a possible D gene is TRBD1 (6 bases). The ends were cut back, 0 bases at V and 5 bases at J, with 13 bases in the middle. CDR1 and CDR2 from the germline V gene are SGHDN and FVKESK. This CDR3 comprises 16 residues. Combining the CDR3 with reference TRBV14 and TRBJ2-2 gives the whole variable domain EAGVTQFPSHSVIEKGQTVTLRCDPISGHDNLYWYRRVMGKEIKFLLHFVKESKQDESGMPNNRFLAERTGGTYSTLKVQPAELEDSGVYFCASSQERGRGTGELFFGEGSRLTVL.

This clonotype was detected only a few times. This chain uses TRBV24-1 with TRBJ2-1, with D perhaps TRBD1 or TRBD2 (5 bases each). This CDR3 is built from 13 residues. Germline V gene lookup returns CDR1 KGHDR and CDR2 SFDVKD. With 5 bases removed from V and 4 bases from J, the gap between germline ends came to 8 bases. CDR3: CATSGGIYNEQFF. The CDR3 coding sequence is TGTGCCACCAGTGGGGGGATTTACAATGAGCAGTTCTTC.

V and J are TRBV27 and TRBJ1-2, with D unresolved. CDR1 is MNHEY, CDR2 SMNVEV, per germline (reference sequence). The CDR3 length is 13 residues. The V end lost 10 bases, the J end lost 2 bases, and 14 bases lay between the germline ends. In DNA, the CDR3 is TGTGCCACCTACGCCCCCCCGAACTATGGCTACACCTTC. This encodes CATYAPPNYGYTF.

In this sample, this clonotype turned up many times. This CDR3 reads CSVVDYHGEQFF. DNA for the CDR3: TGCAGCGTTGTCGACTACCACGGTGAGCAGTTCTTC. The chain uses TRBV29-1 and TRBJ2-1, with D possibly TRBD2 on 5 matching bases. The CDR3 runs 12 residues. Per germline, CDR1 SQVTM and CDR2 ANQGSEA. V was trimmed by 4 bases and J by 9 bases, leaving 13 bases between them.

The sample holds a few counts of this clonotype. The chain has TRBV29-1 and TRBJ1-4; no firm D call. Germline CDR1 reads SQVTM; CDR2 reads ANQGSEA. The CDR3 runs to 14 residues. V dropped 0 bases and J dropped 8 bases, with 13 bases sitting between them. CDR3 protein: CSVEEAGSGEKLFF. As DNA, the CDR3 is TGCAGCGTTGAAGAGGCAGGCTCTGGGGAAAAACTGTTTTTT.

This clonotype was detected only a few times. The rearrangement joins TRBV2 to TRBJ2-5; 9 positions match TRBD1. V lost 6 bases and J lost 0; bases outside the gene matches: 5. This CDR3 spans 15 amino acids. Germline lookup yields CDR1 SNHLY and CDR2 FYNNEI. CDR3 nucleotides: TGTGCCAGCAGATCCGGGACAGGGAACCAAGAGACCCAGTACTTC. It translates to CASRSGTGNQETQYF.

There are many counts of this clonotype. The rearrangement uses TRBV12-3 or TRBV12-4 and TRBJ1-5; 10 nucleotides agree with TRBD1. The CDR3 runs to 15 residues. After removal of 6 bases from V and 2 bases from J, the junction contained 4 bases not matched to a gene. CDR3 nucleotides: TGTGCCAGCAGCCCCGGGACAGGGGGCAATCAGCCCCAGCATTTT. Residues: CASSPGTGGNQPQHF.

This clonotype was detected a few times. The CDR3 nucleotides read TGTGCCACCAGCAGGACAGGGGGAGATCTTTACAATGAGCAGTTCTTC. Its protein product is CATSRTGGDLYNEQFF. The chain carries TRBV15 and TRBJ2-1; 9 bases match TRBD1. CDR1 is LNHNV, CDR2 YYDKDF, per germline (reference sequence). This CDR3 is built from 16 residues. The V gene end was trimmed by 3 bases and the J gene end by 4 bases; junction bases not matched to a gene: 7.

This clonotype was recorded many times. The rearrangement links TRBV10-3 to TRBJ1-2; the match to TRBD1 covers 8 bases. The CDR3 loop spans 15 amino acids. The germline gives CDR1 ENHRY, CDR2 SYGVKD. Trimming removed 10 bases from V and 2 bases from J; junction bases left unmatched: 12. The CDR3 DNA is TGTGCCACCCACCTGGGGACAGGATTGAACTATGGCTACACCTTC. Translated, it gives CATHLGTGLNYGYTF.

This clonotype has at least ten counts. The chain joins TRBV20-1 to TRBJ1-2; D is uncertain. V lost 6 bases, J lost 1 base, and 12 bases lay in between. Germline V gene sequence: CDR1 DFQATT, CDR2 SNEGSKA (reference sequence). CDR3 length equals 13 residues. CDR3 coding DNA: TGCAGTGCCCAAGATGGGGTTAACTATGGCTACACCTTC. This translates into CSAQDGVNYGYTF.

This chain links TRBV9 with TRBJ2-3; 7 bases line up with TRBD2. CDR1 is SGDLS and CDR2 is YYNGEE in the germline V gene. With V trimmed by 3 bases and J by 0 bases, 4 bases remained unmatched. This CDR3 region has 15 residues. DNA of the CDR3: TGTGCCAGCAGCGCGCGGGACTATAGCACAGATACGCAGTATTTT. Translation gives CASSARDYSTDTQYF.

This clonotype was recorded a few times. This sequence joins TRBV12-3 or TRBV12-4 and TRBJ2-7; no clear D. The CDR3 loop spans 16 amino acids. Deletions cut 0 bases from V and 4 bases from J, with 16 bases between. The CDR3: CASSLAGSGWGYEQYF. Written as DNA, the CDR3 is TGTGCCAGCAGTTTAGCGGGGTCAGGTTGGGGTTACGAGCAGTACTTC.

This clonotype was detected many times. This rearrangement joins TRBV12-3 or TRBV12-4 to TRBJ2-1; the D gene is possibly TRBD1 (5 bases). V gave up 2 bases and J gave up 7 bases, with 12 bases separating them. The CDR3 has 14 residues. The CDR3 DNA reads as TGTGCCAGCAGTTTAACGAGACAGTTGAATGAGCAGTTCTTC. This encodes CASSLTRQLNEQFF.

This clonotype has just a few counts. V is TRBV4-2 and J is TRBJ2-2; 8 nucleotides agree with TRBD2. V lost 0 bases and J lost 0; bases outside the gene matches: 12. Germline V lookup: CDR1 LGHNA, CDR2 YNFKEQ. The CDR3 extends over 20 amino acids. The CDR3, as DNA: TGTGCCAGCAGCCAAGATGTCCTCTTGACTAGCGAGGCGAACACCGGGGAGCTGTTTTTT. This gives the protein CASSQDVLLTSEANTGELFF.